This T cell receptor beta chain was identified during a study of blood T cell repertoires in COVID-19. Whole-study context: T cells, B-cell-depleted T cells, or PBMCs supplied cDNA or gDNA.

This clone showed up just a few times. The germline gives CDR1 LNHDA, CDR2 SQIVND (reference sequence). This CDR3 comprises 15 residues. Trimming at V came to 6 bases and at J to 2 bases, leaving 6 bases not matched to a gene. Libraries were prepared by immunoSEQ multiplex PCR; TCRdb keeps only in-frame clonotypes and omits some of them. The table lists 90,000 or so clones, approximately 88% of them singletons. The V and J genes are TRBV19 and TRBJ2-7; TRBD1 matches at 11 bases. Sequenced sample: peripheral blood. The sequence derives from an older woman with COVID-19, enrolled during active disease. The CDR3 is CASSNQDRGPYEQYF. CDR3 coding DNA: TGTGCCAGTAGCAACCAGGACAGGGGGCCCTACGAGCAGTACTTC.